The 17 T cell receptor beta chains presented below share a single source sample, sequenced in a study of CD8 T cells in ankylosing spondylitis. No antigen has been assigned to these receptors. TCRdb reanalysed the 5' RACE reads using MiXCR and keeps one entry per CDR3 protein. This sample has under 150,000 distinct CDR3 sequences; 17% occur once, and the top ten carry 30% to 35%. Points from the study as a whole: Blood of patients with ankylosing spondylitis appeared to be characterized by a TCR beta motif of fewer than 10 highly homologous variants.

Sequencing was performed on blood, either unsorted or a sorted T cell fraction (not recorded which). Source of these receptors: a male donor with ankylosing spondylitis.

This clonotype was observed a handful of times. This chain links TRBV7-2 with TRBJ2-7; no clear D. Deletions cut 3 bases from V and 3 bases from J, with 12 bases between. The V gene's germline CDR1 is SGHTA and CDR2 FQGNSA. The CDR3 consists of 14 residues. The CDR3 sequence is CASSFPYGNYEQYF. The CDR3 DNA is TGTGCCAGCAGCTTCCCCTACGGAAACTACGAGCAGTACTTC. The whole variable domain, filled in from reference TRBV7-2 and TRBJ2-7, reads GAGVSQSPSNKVTEKGKDVELRCDPISGHTALYWYRQSLGQGLEFLIYFQGNSAPDKSGLPSDRFSAERTGGSVSTLTIQRTQQEDSAVYLCASSFPYGNYEQYFGPGTRLTVT.

CDR3 sequence (DNA): TGTGCCATCAGTGAGTCGACACCTCACTATGGCTACACCTTC. Translation: CAISESTPHYGYTF. This chain uses TRBV10-3 with TRBJ1-2; D call uncertain. Trimming stripped 0 bases from V and 3 bases from J, with 8 bases between. Germline V gene data show CDR1 as ENHRY and CDR2 as SYGVKD. The CDR3 spans 14 residues.

The chain recombines TRBV9 with TRBJ2-1, with TRBD2 matching 8 bases. V lost 0 bases to trimming and J lost 3 bases; unmatched junction nucleotides: 5. The CDR3 runs 16 residues. Germline-derived CDR1 and CDR2 are SGDLS and YYNGEE. CDR3 sequence reads: CASSVGSSGFYNEQFF. CDR3 coding DNA: TGTGCCAGCAGCGTAGGGTCTAGCGGGTTCTACAATGAGCAGTTCTTC.

The chain couples TRBV5-6 to TRBJ2-4; D unclear. The CDR3 covers 14 residues. V was cut by 0 bases and J by 8 bases, with 12 bases left in between. Looked up from germline, CDR1 is SGHDT and CDR2 is YYEEEE. The CDR3 coding sequence is TGTGCCAGCAGCTTGGGTGGTTTGGTAGACATTCAGTACTTC. Translation gives CASSLGGLVDIQYF.

The table lists this clonotype with many counts. V and J are TRBV14 and TRBJ2-7, with 13 nucleotides matching TRBD2. Germline CDR1 is SGHDN and CDR2 is FVKESK. This CDR3 has 15 amino acids. The J segment lost 4 bases and the V segment lost 4 bases, leaving 4 bases of the junction unmatched. The CDR3 sequence: CASSPGLAGVYEQYF. In DNA, the CDR3 is TGTGCCAGCAGCCCCGGACTAGCGGGAGTTTACGAGCAGTACTTC.

This clonotype was seen at least ten times. The chain links TRBV12-3 or TRBV12-4 to TRBJ2-2, with unresolved D. This CDR3 has 12 residues. Trimming pared 5 bases from V and 7 bases from J, leaving 8 bases between. The CDR3 loop is CASSPFGGELFF. The CDR3 DNA follows: TGTGCCAGCAGTCCCTTCGGCGGGGAGCTGTTTTTT.

The chain employs TRBV2 and TRBJ2-7; possibly TRBD2 for D (6 bases). The CDR3 length is 12 residues. V lost 9 bases and J 2 bases, leaving 11 bases between the germline ends. CDR1 SNHLY and CDR2 FYNNEI come from the germline V gene. The CDR3 region is CARGGSPYEQYF. The CDR3 bases are TGTGCCAGAGGAGGGAGCCCCTACGAGCAGTACTTC.

This clonotype was seen only a few times. The rearrangement joins TRBV7-8 to TRBJ1-1, with TRBD1 matching 8 bases. CDR1 is SGHVS and CDR2 is FQNEAQ in the germline V gene. The trim removed 7 bases at V and 4 bases at J, leaving 11 bases unmatched. The CDR3 spans 15 residues. The CDR3 sequence is CASTTRTGTITEAFF. In nucleotides, the CDR3 is TGTGCCAGCACCACCAGGACAGGGACGATCACTGAAGCTTTCTTT.

This clonotype was seen a few times. The chain is built from TRBV12-3 or TRBV12-4 and TRBJ2-3; 13 bases map to TRBD2. This CDR3 is 16 amino acids long. V dropped 5 bases and J dropped 2; count of bases not matched to a gene: 4. This CDR3 reads CASSPGLAGATDTQYF. CDR3 nucleotides: TGTGCCAGCAGTCCCGGACTAGCGGGAGCCACAGATACGCAGTATTTT.

This clonotype was observed a handful of times. V gene TRBV28 combines with J gene TRBJ2-3, with D tentatively TRBD2 (6 bases). This CDR3 is 14 amino acids long. V was shortened by 8 bases and J by 3 bases, with 15 bases between the two germline ends. CDR1 is MDHEN and CDR2 is SYDVKM in the germline V gene. This CDR3 is CASQGGVPTDTQYF. In nucleotides, the CDR3 is TGTGCCAGCCAGGGCGGGGTACCGACAGATACGCAGTATTTT.

This clonotype was observed a few times. The genes are TRBV7-6 and TRBJ1-4; unclear D gene. The germline V and J ends were trimmed by 3 bases and 0 bases, with 8 bases remaining between them. Germline V gene sequence: CDR1 SGHVS, CDR2 FNYEAQ. There are 15 residues in the CDR3. CDR3 DNA sequence: TGTGCCAGCAGCTTCTTCCCATCAACTAATGAAAAACTGTTTTTT. It yields the protein CASSFFPSTNEKLFF.

In this sample, this clonotype turned up a few times. This sequence joins TRBV4-1 and TRBJ2-7; TRBD2 matches at 11 bases. The CDR3 sequence is 15 residues long. From germline, CDR1 is MGHRA and CDR2 YSYEKL. Unmatched junction bases numbered 3, after V lost 4 bases and J lost 1 base. CDR3 sequence (DNA): TGCGCCAGCAGCCCCCGACTAGCGGGATCCTACGAGCAGTACTTC. Its protein product is CASSPRLAGSYEQYF.

This chain uses TRBV27 with TRBJ2-1, with D maybe TRBD1 (5 bases). Germline V gene sequence: CDR1 MNHEY, CDR2 SMNVEV (reference sequence). V was trimmed by 7 bases and J by 0 bases, leaving 13 bases between them. This CDR3 is 15 amino acids long. The CDR3, as DNA: TGTGCCAGCAACCCAGGTACAGGCTCCTACAATGAGCAGTTCTTC. Amino acid sequence: CASNPGTGSYNEQFF.

This clonotype has ten or more counts. The chain has TRBV12-3 or TRBV12-4 and TRBJ2-5, with TRBD1 identical over 9 bases. This CDR3 is 16 amino acids long. The junction had 11 bases not matched to a gene; V was cut back by 6 bases and J by 3 bases. CDR3 region: CASSPGTGRSKETQYF. CDR3 in DNA: TGTGCCAGCAGCCCCGGGACAGGGAGATCAAAAGAGACCCAGTACTTC.

In its sample, this clonotype was seen many times. The chain combines TRBV5-6 with TRBJ2-2; D is unclear. CDR1 and CDR2 (germline): SGHDT, YYEEEE. The CDR3 totals 16 residues. V shed 6 bases and J shed 3 bases, with 18 bases lying between them. The CDR3 loop reads CASTSDPGAYTGELFF. The CDR3 bases are TGTGCCAGCACCTCAGATCCAGGCGCCTACACCGGGGAGCTGTTTTTT.

In DNA, the CDR3 is TGTGCCAGCAGTTGGCGGGAGGGCTACGAGCAGTACTTC. Amino acid sequence: CASSWREGYEQYF. The gene calls are TRBV27 and TRBJ2-7, with 9 positions matching TRBD2. Germline CDR1 reads MNHEY; CDR2 reads SMNVEV (reference sequence). V trimming: 4 bases; J trimming: 3 bases; junction bases outside the gene matches: 1. CDR3 length: 13 amino acids.

V and J are TRBV28 and TRBJ2-7, with D unclear. The V gene lost 3 bases and the J gene lost 0 bases, with 15 bases spanning the gap. Germline-derived CDR1 and CDR2 are MDHEN and SYDVKM. The CDR3 has 16 residues. As DNA, the CDR3 is TGTGCCAGCAGTTTGGAATTTAGCCTAGTCTCCTACGAGCAGTACTTC. Its protein is CASSLEFSLVSYEQYF.